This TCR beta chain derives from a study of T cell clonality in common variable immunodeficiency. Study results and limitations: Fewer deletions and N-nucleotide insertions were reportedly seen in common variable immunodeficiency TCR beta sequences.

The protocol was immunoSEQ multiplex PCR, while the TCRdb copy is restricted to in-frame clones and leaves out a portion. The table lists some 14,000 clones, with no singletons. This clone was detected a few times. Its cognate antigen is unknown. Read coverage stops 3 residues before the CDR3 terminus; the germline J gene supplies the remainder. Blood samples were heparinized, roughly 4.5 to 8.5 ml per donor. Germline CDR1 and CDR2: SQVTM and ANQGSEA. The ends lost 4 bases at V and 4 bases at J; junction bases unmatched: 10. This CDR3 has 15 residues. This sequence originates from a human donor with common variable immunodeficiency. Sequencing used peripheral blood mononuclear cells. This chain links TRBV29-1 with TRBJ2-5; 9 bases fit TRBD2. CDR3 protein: CSVGGGAGLSETQYF. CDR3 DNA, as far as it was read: TGCAGCGTTGGCGGGGGGGCGGGTTTGTCAGAGACC. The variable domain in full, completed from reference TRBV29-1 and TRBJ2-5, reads SAVISQKPSRDICQRGTSLTIQCQVDSQVTMMFWYRQQPGQSLTLIATANQGSEATYESGFVIDKFPISRPNLTFSTLTVSNMSPEDSSIYLCSVGGGAGLSETQYFGPGTRLLVL.